Listed below are T cell receptor beta chains from one sample, sequenced in a study of cytomegalovirus exposure and HLA in healthy donors. Measured with immunoSEQ multiplex PCR; TCRdb has only the in-frame clones, and not every one. The table has some 200,000 clones, about 86% seen once. Sequencing was carried out using PBMCs. The receptors were sampled from a woman aged 25 to 39 in good health and CMV-seronegative. Each CDR3 is given with its conserved first and last residue. Each record gives: CDR3 protein, CDR3 DNA, V gene, clone size, D gene, J gene. A D gene is named only where the DNA matches it firmly. Size is omitted from some rows. Given values are once, few, many or a class for expanded clones.

CDR3 protein: CASSPGTGDYGYTF
CDR3 DNA: TGTGCCAGCAGCCCCGGGACAGGGGACTATGGCTACACCTTC
V gene: TRBV9
clone size: -
D gene: TRBD1
J gene: TRBJ1-2

CDR3 protein: CASSQEGFGLGDNEQFF
CDR3 DNA: TGCGCCAGCAGCCAAGAAGGGTTTGGGCTAGGGGACAATGAGCAGTTCTTC
V gene: TRBV4-3
clone size: -
D gene: -
J gene: TRBJ2-1

CDR3 protein: CASSLKGVETQYF
CDR3 DNA: TGTGCCAGCAGCTTAAAAGGGGTCGAGACCCAGTACTTC
V gene: TRBV5-4
clone size: -
D gene: -
J gene: TRBJ2-5

CDR3 protein: CASSSVPSGSPLHF
CDR3 DNA: TGCGCCAGCAGCTCGGTTCCGAGTGGTTCACCCCTCCACTTT
V gene: TRBV5-1
clone size: -
D gene: -
J gene: TRBJ1-6

CDR3 protein: CASSERGVRPDTQYF
CDR3 DNA: TGTGCCAGCAGTGAACGGGGGGTCCGCCCAGATACGCAGTATTTT
V gene: TRBV6-1
clone size: -
D gene: TRBD2
J gene: TRBJ2-3

CDR3 protein: CASSYGGDNEQFF
CDR3 DNA: TGTGCCAGCAGCTACGGGGGGGACAATGAGCAGTTCTTC
V gene: TRBV6-5
clone size: -
D gene: TRBD2
J gene: TRBJ2-1

CDR3 protein: CANLAGTRSDEQYF
CDR3 DNA: TGTGCCAACTTAGCCGGGACTAGATCTGACGAGCAGTACTTC
V gene: TRBV27
clone size: -
D gene: TRBD2
J gene: TRBJ2-7

CDR3 protein: CASSVGTGGTEAFF
CDR3 DNA: TGTGCCAGCAGCGTCGGGACAGGGGGCACTGAAGCTTTCTTT
V gene: TRBV9
clone size: few
D gene: TRBD1
J gene: TRBJ1-1

CDR3 protein: CASSIAAGMETQYF
CDR3 DNA: TGTGCCAGTAGTATCGCGGCGGGAATGGAGACCCAGTACTTC
V gene: TRBV19
clone size: -
D gene: -
J gene: TRBJ2-5

CDR3 protein: CASSEAGARTGNTIYF
CDR3 DNA: TGTGCCAGCAGTGAAGCGGGGGCGAGGACTGGAAACACCATATATTTT
V gene: TRBV6-1
clone size: -
D gene: -
J gene: TRBJ1-3

CDR3 protein: CASTDRADRGAPLHF
CDR3 DNA: TGTGCCAGCACAGACAGGGCAGACCGGGGTGCACCCCTCCACTTT
V gene: TRBV7-9
clone size: once
D gene: TRBD1
J gene: TRBJ1-6

CDR3 protein: CAGSVAGEPWTDTQYF
CDR3 DNA: TGTGCCGGCAGCGTAGCGGGGGAACCCTGGACAGATACGCAGTATTTT
V gene: TRBV9
clone size: -
D gene: TRBD2
J gene: TRBJ2-3

CDR3 protein: CASTSTWGPGNEQFF
CDR3 DNA: TGTGCCAGCACCTCGACGTGGGGGCCGGGTAATGAGCAGTTCTTC
V gene: TRBV5-6
clone size: -
D gene: -
J gene: TRBJ2-1

CDR3 protein: CASSGYPRTDEQYF
CDR3 DNA: TGTGCCAGCAGTGGGTACCCTCGCACGGACGAGCAGTACTTC
V gene: TRBV2
clone size: -
D gene: -
J gene: TRBJ2-7

CDR3 protein: CASSQETGVVNTEAFF
CDR3 DNA: TGTGCCAGCAGCCAAGAAACAGGGGTAGTGAACACTGAAGCTTTCTTT
V gene: TRBV4-2
clone size: -
D gene: TRBD1
J gene: TRBJ1-1

CDR3 protein: CATLGGGGGGRRSGELFF
CDR3 DNA: TGTGCCACCCTAGGTGGTGGCGGGGGAGGGCGGCGGAGCGGGGAGCTGTTTTTT
V gene: TRBV28
clone size: -
D gene: TRBD2
J gene: TRBJ2-2

CDR3 protein: CASSMQGVADTQYF
CDR3 DNA: TGCGCCAGCAGCATGCAGGGGGTCGCAGATACGCAGTATTTT
V gene: TRBV5-1
clone size: -
D gene: TRBD1
J gene: TRBJ2-3

CDR3 protein: CASSSYTGGANEKLFF
CDR3 DNA: TGTGCCAGCAGTTCCTATACAGGGGGAGCTAATGAAAAACTGTTTTTT
V gene: TRBV27
clone size: -
D gene: TRBD1
J gene: TRBJ1-4

CDR3 protein: CASSGRVYSPLHF
CDR3 DNA: TGTGCCAGCAGCGGCAGGGTGTATTCACCCCTCCACTTT
V gene: TRBV27
clone size: -
D gene: -
J gene: TRBJ1-6

CDR3 protein: CDSKAAYEQYF
CDR3 DNA: TGCGACAGCAAGGCGGCCTACGAGCAGTACTTC
V gene: TRBV5-1
clone size: few
D gene: -
J gene: TRBJ2-7

CDR3 protein: CTRRSGGPDTQYF
CDR3 DNA: TGCACCAGACGGAGCGGGGGGCCAGATACGCAGTATTTT
V gene: TRBV1
clone size: -
D gene: -
J gene: TRBJ2-3

CDR3 protein: CAWSEGQGAYEQYF
CDR3 DNA: TGTGCCTGGAGTGAGGGACAGGGGGCGTACGAGCAGTACTTC
V gene: TRBV30
clone size: -
D gene: TRBD1
J gene: TRBJ2-7

CDR3 protein: CASSQGGTTTYEQYF
CDR3 DNA: TGTGCCAGCAGCCAAGGTGGGACTACGACCTACGAGCAGTACTTC
V gene: TRBV4-2
clone size: few
D gene: TRBD2
J gene: TRBJ2-7

CDR3 protein: CASSFGQGTYEQYF
CDR3 DNA: TGTGCCAGCAGTTTCGGACAGGGAACCTACGAGCAGTACTTC
V gene: TRBV28
clone size: few
D gene: TRBD1
J gene: TRBJ2-7

CDR3 protein: CASTAPGKAKNSQYF
CDR3 DNA: TGTGCCAGCACGGCCCCCGGGAAAGCCAAAAACAGTCAGTACTTC
V gene: TRBV6-5
clone size: few
D gene: -
J gene: TRBJ2-4

CDR3 protein: CASSFTDGTSMYEQYF
CDR3 DNA: TGTGCCAGCAGTTTCACGGACGGGACTAGTATGTACGAGCAGTACTTC
V gene: TRBV27
clone size: -
D gene: TRBD2
J gene: TRBJ2-7

CDR3 protein: CASRTTGSDEQYF
CDR3 DNA: TGTGCCAGCAGGACCACAGGGTCCGACGAGCAGTACTTC
V gene: TRBV6-6
clone size: once
D gene: -
J gene: TRBJ2-7

CDR3 protein: CASSPYVGTSTDTQYF
CDR3 DNA: TGTGCCAGCTCCCCCTATGTCGGGACTAGCACAGATACGCAGTATTTT
V gene: TRBV25-1
clone size: -
D gene: -
J gene: TRBJ2-3

CDR3 protein: CASSFGGHGNQPQHF
CDR3 DNA: TGTGCCAGCAGCTTTGGCGGACATGGCAATCAGCCCCAGCATTTT
V gene: TRBV5-6
clone size: -
D gene: -
J gene: TRBJ1-5

CDR3 protein: CASSPRGLSSYNEQFF
CDR3 DNA: TGTGCCAGCAGCCCCCGGGGGTTAAGCTCCTACAATGAGCAGTTCTTC
V gene: TRBV7-9
clone size: -
D gene: -
J gene: TRBJ2-1

CDR3 protein: CASSRDRTSYGYTF
CDR3 DNA: TGTGCCAGCAGCCGGGACAGGACTAGCTATGGCTACACCTTC
V gene: TRBV11-2
clone size: -
D gene: TRBD1
J gene: TRBJ1-2

CDR3 protein: CAATGGNGTFNQPQHF
CDR3 DNA: TGCGCCGCCACCGGGGGGAACGGGACATTCAATCAGCCCCAGCATTTT
V gene: TRBV10-1
clone size: -
D gene: -
J gene: TRBJ1-5

CDR3 protein: CSSSHPLPTGMNVAFF
CDR3 DNA: TGTTCCAGCAGCCACCCCCTTCCGACAGGGATGAACGTAGCTTTCTTT
V gene: TRBV7-9
clone size: -
D gene: TRBD1
J gene: TRBJ1-1

CDR3 protein: CASSIAATSGSEEQFF
CDR3 DNA: TGTGCCAGTAGTATAGCAGCGACTAGCGGGAGTGAGGAGCAGTTCTTC
V gene: TRBV19
clone size: -
D gene: TRBD2
J gene: TRBJ2-1

CDR3 protein: CASSPGQGRFVSRNTEAFF
CDR3 DNA: TGTGCCAGTAGCCCGGGACAGGGGAGGTTTGTGTCGAGGAACACTGAAGCTTTCTTT
V gene: TRBV19
clone size: -
D gene: TRBD1
J gene: TRBJ1-1

CDR3 protein: CASKRGLRETQYF
CDR3 DNA: TGCGCCAGCAAGAGGGGGCTTAGAGAGACCCAGTACTTC
V gene: TRBV10-2
clone size: -
D gene: TRBD1
J gene: TRBJ2-5

CDR3 protein: CASSQEYRGHTEAFF
CDR3 DNA: TGTGCCAGCAGCCAAGAATACAGGGGGCACACTGAAGCTTTCTTT
V gene: TRBV14
clone size: -
D gene: TRBD1
J gene: TRBJ1-1

CDR3 protein: CASSLVGTGNTGELFF
CDR3 DNA: TGTGCCAGCAGCTTAGTGGGGACAGGGAACACCGGGGAGCTGTTTTTT
V gene: TRBV7-8
clone size: -
D gene: TRBD1
J gene: TRBJ2-2

CDR3 protein: CASSEGQGALNQPQHF
CDR3 DNA: TGTGCCAGCAGCGAGGGACAGGGGGCATTGAATCAGCCCCAGCATTTT
V gene: TRBV9
clone size: -
D gene: TRBD1
J gene: TRBJ1-5

CDR3 protein: CASSYSATGPGETQYF
CDR3 DNA: TGTGCCAGCAGTTACTCAGCGACAGGGCCGGGAGAGACCCAGTACTTC
V gene: TRBV6-5
clone size: -
D gene: TRBD1
J gene: TRBJ2-5

CDR3 protein: CASSLFSAVDTEAFF
CDR3 DNA: TGTGCCAGCAGTTTATTTTCTGCGGTAGACACTGAAGCTTTCTTT
V gene: TRBV27
clone size: -
D gene: -
J gene: TRBJ1-1

CDR3 protein: CASSSSGRTEAFF
CDR3 DNA: TGTGCCAGTAGCTCAAGTGGGAGGACTGAAGCTTTCTTT
V gene: TRBV19
clone size: -
D gene: -
J gene: TRBJ1-1

CDR3 protein: CASSFGGSGNTIYF
CDR3 DNA: TGTGCCAGCAGCTTTGGAGGGTCTGGAAACACCATATATTTT
V gene: TRBV7-8
clone size: -
D gene: -
J gene: TRBJ1-3

CDR3 protein: CASRSSGGNTGELFF
CDR3 DNA: TGTGCCAGCAGGTCTAGCGGGGGCAACACCGGGGAGCTGTTTTTT
V gene: TRBV14
clone size: -
D gene: TRBD2
J gene: TRBJ2-2

CDR3 protein: CASSAGVGYTF
CDR3 DNA: TGTGCCAGCAGTGCAGGGGTCGGCTACACCTTC
V gene: TRBV5-6
clone size: -
D gene: -
J gene: TRBJ1-2

CDR3 protein: CASSKKDRTTGELFF
CDR3 DNA: TGTGCCAGCAGCAAGAAAGACAGGACCACCGGGGAGCTGTTTTTT
V gene: TRBV6-1
clone size: many
D gene: -
J gene: TRBJ2-2

CDR3 protein: CASSLGLAGGQETQYF
CDR3 DNA: TGTGCCAGCAGCTTGGGGCTAGCGGGGGGCCAAGAGACCCAGTACTTC
V gene: TRBV7-9
clone size: -
D gene: TRBD2
J gene: TRBJ2-5

CDR3 protein: CASTRRAGGLTDTQYF
CDR3 DNA: TGTGCCAGCACTCGGCGGGCAGGGGGTTTGACAGATACGCAGTATTTT
V gene: TRBV11-2
clone size: -
D gene: TRBD1
J gene: TRBJ2-3

CDR3 protein: CASSDKVNQPQHF
CDR3 DNA: TGTGCCAGTAGCGACAAGGTCAATCAGCCCCAGCATTTT
V gene: TRBV19
clone size: -
D gene: -
J gene: TRBJ1-5

CDR3 protein: CSVDRGTGELFF
CDR3 DNA: TGCAGCGTTGACAGGGGCACCGGGGAGCTGTTTTTT
V gene: TRBV29-1
clone size: -
D gene: -
J gene: TRBJ2-2

CDR3 protein: CASSFAISYEQYF
CDR3 DNA: TGTGCCAGCAGTTTCGCGATCTCCTACGAGCAGTACTTC
V gene: TRBV28
clone size: -
D gene: -
J gene: TRBJ2-7

CDR3 protein: CASSPDSTNEKLFF
CDR3 DNA: TGCGCCAGCAGCCCGGACAGTACAAATGAAAAACTGTTTTTT
V gene: TRBV5-1
clone size: -
D gene: -
J gene: TRBJ1-4

CDR3 protein: CASSFGQGRDEQYF
CDR3 DNA: TGTGCCAGCAGTTTTGGACAGGGGCGGGACGAGCAGTACTTC
V gene: TRBV6-5
clone size: -
D gene: TRBD1
J gene: TRBJ2-7